The clone carrying this T cell receptor (beta chain) was counted at least ten times. This record comes from a study of T cells in Graves' hyperthyroidism and ophthalmopathy. The V gene end was trimmed by 4 bases and the J gene end by 5 bases; junction bases not matched to a gene: 6. There are 15 residues in the CDR3. Per germline, CDR1 MDHEN and CDR2 SYDVKM. What was amplified from RNA transcripts were TCR beta CDR3 regions. An initial round of RT-PCR targeting the TCR CDR3 relied on the HTBI primer set. TCRdb used MiXCR to reprocess the multiplex PCR reads, holding one entry per CDR3 protein. This table holds 250,000 to 300,000 distinct CDR3 sequences, roughly 15% found once.

This sequence was found in a woman in her 40s with Graves' hyperthyroidism that later progressed to Graves' ophthalmopathy. Specimen: blood. The V gene is TRBV28, the J gene TRBJ2-3, with 10 nucleotides matching TRBD2. CDR3 region: CASSSNSGRRDTQYF. The CDR3 bases are TGTGCCAGCAGTTCCAATAGCGGGAGGAGAGATACGCAGTATTTT.